This T cell receptor (beta chain) emerged from a study of human CD8 memory T cell subsets (dated by TCRdb to 2018 to 2021). For the wider study: To assess how stem-like (TSTEM), progenitor exhausted-like (TPEX) and effector memory CD8+ T cell subsets are clonally related, the TCRbeta repertoires of these three subsets were compared. Six donors each provided TSTEM, TPEX and effector memory subsets, and TCRbeta repertoires were obtained from all six. The paper as a whole reports these results and caveats: Only TCRbeta chains were sequenced, and the repertoire comparisons were based on roughly 6 donors and tested using paired t-tests with Bonferroni correction. Based on Chao1 estimates, TSTEM subsets appeared to have greater repertoire diversity than TPEX subsets, which may reflect a broader range of specificities. Normalized Shannon-Wiener diversity was similarly high in TSTEM and TPEX subsets, while effector memory subsets were less diverse by comparison. Both stem-like subsets shared clonotypes with effector memory cells, but TSTEM and TPEX repertoires overlapped minimally, suggesting distinct antigen spectra.

The germline V gene (reference sequence) sets CDR1 to DFQATT and CDR2 to SNEGSKA. The CDR3 runs 12 amino acids, cysteine and phenylalanine included. No nucleotide data were recorded. Instrument used: NextSeq 550. A Human TCR Profiling Kit was used to prepare UMI-labeled 5' RACE TCRbeta libraries. Every TCRbeta library was prepared in parallel with an identical number of PCR cycles. On the study's bioinformatics: Between roughly 2,800 and 20,000 functional CDR3beta clonotypes were contained in each TCRbeta library. MIGEC 1.2.9 handled UMI extraction and consensus assembly, with a minimum of three reads required per UMI. In-frame CDR3beta repertoires were extracted with MiXCR 3.0.3. Each sample was downsampled to 42,000 randomly selected UMIs before diversity metrics were calculated in VDJtools 1.2.1. Repertoire overlap metrics D, R and F2 were calculated in VDJtools for the top 3,000 clones of each sample pair. Following reprocessing of the reads by TCRdb, the data hold one row per CDR3 protein sequence and no DNA is available. None of the V and J calls come from the authors' own analysis; TCRdb made them. The sample has about 7,300 distinct CDR3 sequences on record. The ten largest clonotypes hold around 25% of the sample.

Concerning this clonotype itself: It lacks a known antigen.

Early differentiated memory cells that were CCR7+ PD-1+ TIGIT+ and had dysfunctional, exhausted-like traits were classified as progenitor exhausted-like memory CD8+ T cells (TPEX). Density gradient separation was used to isolate peripheral blood mononuclear cells from healthy donor buffy coats. Negative magnetic separation using EasySep or MojoSort CD8+ T cell isolation kits was how the study enriched total CD8+ T cells. For each subset, total RNA was extracted using an RNeasy Mini Kit from duplicate vials of 150,000 sorted CD8+ T cells. PBMCs were used either fresh or after being cryopreserved in fetal bovine serum containing approximately 10% DMSO. CD8+ T cell subsets were sorted to purity by fluorescence-activated cell sorting on a FACSAria III.

The chain uses TRBV20-1 and TRBJ2-1. The origin of this receptor is a human donor in good health. Sequencing input: CD8+ T cells from PBMCs. The CDR3 here reads CSARDWDNEQFF.